The rows below give T cell receptor beta chains drawn from one sample of a study of beta chain features in type 1 diabetes. Profiled with immunoSEQ multiplex PCR; TCRdb holds only in-frame clones, not every one. The sample holds hundreds of thousands of clones, over 13% seen once. Sequenced material: naive CD4+ T cells from blood. The receptors come from a man between 18 and 29 years old with type 1 diabetes. Each CDR3 is given with its conserved first and last residue. D genes are given only for firm matches. Expanded clones are given a class, and other clones once, few, many or no size at all.

CDR3nt: TGTGCCAGCATGCGGGAGTCCTACAATGAGCAGTTCTTC; CDR3aa: CASMRESYNEQFF; j_gene: TRBJ2-1; d_gene: TRBD2; abundance: NA; v_gene: TRBV2; len: 13
CDR3nt: TGCGCCAGCAGCTTGGCGCCCACTAGCTCTGGGGCCAACGTCCTGACTTTC; CDR3aa: CASSLAPTSSGANVLTF; j_gene: TRBJ2-6; d_gene: NA; abundance: few; v_gene: TRBV5-1; len: 17
CDR3nt: TGTGCCAGCAGCAAAGGTGGGAGAGCAGGGCGGAACACTGAAGCTTTCTTT; CDR3aa: CASSKGGRAGRNTEAFF; j_gene: TRBJ1-1; d_gene: NA; abundance: NA; v_gene: TRBV21-1; len: 17
CDR3nt: TGTGCCAGCAGCGTAGTAAACGGGGCGAACACTGAAGCTTTCTTT; CDR3aa: CASSVVNGANTEAFF; j_gene: TRBJ1-1; d_gene: NA; abundance: few; v_gene: TRBV9; len: 15
CDR3nt: TGTGCCATCAGTGGGCAGGAGGATCAGCCCCAGCATTTT; CDR3aa: CAISGQEDQPQHF; j_gene: TRBJ1-5; d_gene: NA; abundance: few; v_gene: TRBV10-3; len: 13
CDR3nt: TGCAGCGTGAACAGGGATCCTAGGACTGAAGCTTTCTTT; CDR3aa: CSVNRDPRTEAFF; j_gene: TRBJ1-1; d_gene: NA; abundance: NA; v_gene: TRBV29-1; len: 13
CDR3nt: TGTGCCAGCAGTTACAGGGAGGGCAATCAGCCCCAGCATTTT; CDR3aa: CASSYREGNQPQHF; j_gene: TRBJ1-5; d_gene: NA; abundance: NA; v_gene: TRBV6-8; len: 14
CDR3nt: TGTGCCAGCAGGTTGGGGTACGAGCAGTACTTC; CDR3aa: CASRLGYEQYF; j_gene: TRBJ2-7; d_gene: NA; abundance: NA; v_gene: TRBV2; len: 11
CDR3nt: TGTGCCATCAGTGACCCGGCAGGAAGCGGAGCCCTGGCCAAAAACATTCAGTACTTC; CDR3aa: CAISDPAGSGALAKNIQYF; j_gene: TRBJ2-4; d_gene: NA; abundance: NA; v_gene: TRBV10-3; len: 19
CDR3nt: TGCGCCAGCAGTTTCGGATTTTATGGGGACTACGAGCAGTACTTC; CDR3aa: CASSFGFYGDYEQYF; j_gene: TRBJ2-7; d_gene: NA; abundance: NA; v_gene: TRBV4-3; len: 15
CDR3nt: TGTGCCAGCGTCAGACAGGGCACAGATACGCAGTATTTT; CDR3aa: CASVRQGTDTQYF; j_gene: TRBJ2-3; d_gene: NA; abundance: NA; v_gene: TRBV2; len: 13
CDR3nt: TGTGCCAGCAGTGACCCGGGACAGGGTCCGGGGGAGCAGTACTTC; CDR3aa: CASSDPGQGPGEQYF; j_gene: TRBJ2-7; d_gene: TRBD1; abundance: NA; v_gene: TRBV6-6; len: 15
CDR3nt: TGTGCCAGCAGCCCTACGGCCCTGAATGAAAAACTGTTTTTT; CDR3aa: CASSPTALNEKLFF; j_gene: TRBJ1-4; d_gene: NA; abundance: NA; v_gene: TRBV7-9; len: 14
CDR3nt: TGTGCCAGCAGTTACTCTTGGGGAAACAATGAGCAGTTCTTC; CDR3aa: CASSYSWGNNEQFF; j_gene: TRBJ2-1; d_gene: NA; abundance: NA; v_gene: TRBV6-5; len: 14
CDR3nt: TGTGCCAGCAGCTTAGTGGGTAGCGGGAGCGTCAAAAACATTCAGTACTTC; CDR3aa: CASSLVGSGSVKNIQYF; j_gene: TRBJ2-4; d_gene: TRBD2; abundance: few; v_gene: TRBV7-2; len: 17
CDR3nt: TGTGCCAGCGCGCTAGCGGGAGGGCCAATAGATACGCAGTATTTT; CDR3aa: CASALAGGPIDTQYF; j_gene: TRBJ2-3; d_gene: TRBD2; abundance: few; v_gene: TRBV28; len: 15
CDR3nt: TGTGCCAGCAGATATAGGACGGGAGAGACCCAGTACTTC; CDR3aa: CASRYRTGETQYF; j_gene: TRBJ2-5; d_gene: NA; abundance: NA; v_gene: TRBV6-5; len: 13
CDR3nt: TGTGCCACCAGCAGGGACAGTAAGGGTGAAAAACTGTTTTTT; CDR3aa: CATSRDSKGEKLFF; j_gene: TRBJ1-4; d_gene: NA; abundance: few; v_gene: TRBV15; len: 14
CDR3nt: TGCGCCAGCAGTTTCTACGGACAGGGGGCGTATGGCTACACCTTC; CDR3aa: CASSFYGQGAYGYTF; j_gene: TRBJ1-2; d_gene: TRBD1; abundance: NA; v_gene: TRBV10-2; len: 15
CDR3nt: TGCGCCAGCAGCTCTGGACTCAGCACAGATACGCAGTATTTT; CDR3aa: CASSSGLSTDTQYF; j_gene: TRBJ2-3; d_gene: NA; abundance: few; v_gene: TRBV5-1; len: 14
CDR3nt: TGTGCCAGCAGCTATACTACAGTCAGCAATCAGCCCCAGCATTTT; CDR3aa: CASSYTTVSNQPQHF; j_gene: TRBJ1-5; d_gene: NA; abundance: NA; v_gene: TRBV4-2; len: 15
CDR3nt: TGTGCCAGCATCTTCGGGACCTTCACAGATACGCAGTATTTT; CDR3aa: CASIFGTFTDTQYF; j_gene: TRBJ2-3; d_gene: NA; abundance: NA; v_gene: TRBV5-5; len: 14
CDR3nt: TGTGCCAGCAGCTTACGACAGGGGAATCAGCCCCAGCATTTT; CDR3aa: CASSLRQGNQPQHF; j_gene: TRBJ1-5; d_gene: TRBD1; abundance: NA; v_gene: TRBV7-2; len: 14
CDR3nt: TGTGCCAGCAGCTTTCGGGGGCAAGACATTCAGTACTTC; CDR3aa: CASSFRGQDIQYF; j_gene: TRBJ2-4; d_gene: NA; abundance: few; v_gene: TRBV7-2; len: 13
CDR3nt: TGTGCCAGCAGCCAACCCGGGACCTTTAACAATGAGCAGTTCTTC; CDR3aa: CASSQPGTFNNEQFF; j_gene: TRBJ2-1; d_gene: NA; abundance: few; v_gene: TRBV7-2; len: 15
CDR3nt: TGTGCCAGCAGCTTAGGCTCTAGCTATGAGCAGTTCTTC; CDR3aa: CASSLGSSYEQFF; j_gene: TRBJ2-1; d_gene: NA; abundance: NA; v_gene: TRBV7-2; len: 13
CDR3nt: TGTGCCTGGATTCCCCCGGGGCCCCTCGTCGGCTACACCTTC; CDR3aa: CAWIPPGPLVGYTF; j_gene: TRBJ1-2; d_gene: NA; abundance: NA; v_gene: TRBV30; len: 14
CDR3nt: TGTGCCAGCAGCGTAGAGGACCGAACGTGGAACACTGAAGCTTTCTTT; CDR3aa: CASSVEDRTWNTEAFF; j_gene: TRBJ1-1; d_gene: NA; abundance: few; v_gene: TRBV9; len: 16
CDR3nt: TGTGCCATCAGTGTGGAGGTTGAGCAGTTCTTC; CDR3aa: CAISVEVEQFF; j_gene: TRBJ2-1; d_gene: NA; abundance: few; v_gene: TRBV10-3; len: 11
CDR3nt: TGTGCCAGCATGGGACAGGGTTACTCCGGGGAGCTGTTTTTT; CDR3aa: CASMGQGYSGELFF; j_gene: TRBJ2-2; d_gene: TRBD1; abundance: NA; v_gene: TRBV2; len: 14
CDR3nt: TGTGCCAGCAGCCCGGACAGGACCGGGGAGCTGTTTTTT; CDR3aa: CASSPDRTGELFF; j_gene: TRBJ2-2; d_gene: TRBD1; abundance: NA; v_gene: TRBV14; len: 13
CDR3nt: TGCAGCGTTGAGGGACAGGGCTACGAGCAGTACTTC; CDR3aa: CSVEGQGYEQYF; j_gene: TRBJ2-7; d_gene: TRBD1; abundance: NA; v_gene: TRBV29-1; len: 12
CDR3nt: TGTGCTAGCAGCTCCGGGACAGTCTCCTACGAGCAGTACTTC; CDR3aa: CASSSGTVSYEQYF; j_gene: TRBJ2-7; d_gene: TRBD1; abundance: NA; v_gene: TRBV7-7; len: 14
CDR3nt: TGTGCCAGCTCACCCCCGGCGGGGAGGGATGAGCAGTTCTTC; CDR3aa: CASSPPAGRDEQFF; j_gene: TRBJ2-1; d_gene: TRBD2; abundance: few; v_gene: TRBV18; len: 14
CDR3nt: TGCGCCAGCAACAGCGGGTCCCCATCCTACGAGCAGTACTTC; CDR3aa: CASNSGSPSYEQYF; j_gene: TRBJ2-7; d_gene: NA; abundance: NA; v_gene: TRBV5-1; len: 14
CDR3nt: TGTGCCAGCAGTTTCTCTGGAAACACCATATATTTT; CDR3aa: CASSFSGNTIYF; j_gene: TRBJ1-3; d_gene: NA; abundance: NA; v_gene: TRBV27; len: 12
CDR3nt: TGTGCCAGCAGTCCTTCCCCGGCTAGCTCCTACAATGAGCAGTTCTTC; CDR3aa: CASSPSPASSYNEQFF; j_gene: TRBJ2-1; d_gene: NA; abundance: few; v_gene: TRBV28; len: 16
CDR3nt: TGCGCCAGCAGCATTAAGGGGGGCGAGCAGTACTTC; CDR3aa: CASSIKGGEQYF; j_gene: TRBJ2-7; d_gene: NA; abundance: NA; v_gene: TRBV5-1; len: 12